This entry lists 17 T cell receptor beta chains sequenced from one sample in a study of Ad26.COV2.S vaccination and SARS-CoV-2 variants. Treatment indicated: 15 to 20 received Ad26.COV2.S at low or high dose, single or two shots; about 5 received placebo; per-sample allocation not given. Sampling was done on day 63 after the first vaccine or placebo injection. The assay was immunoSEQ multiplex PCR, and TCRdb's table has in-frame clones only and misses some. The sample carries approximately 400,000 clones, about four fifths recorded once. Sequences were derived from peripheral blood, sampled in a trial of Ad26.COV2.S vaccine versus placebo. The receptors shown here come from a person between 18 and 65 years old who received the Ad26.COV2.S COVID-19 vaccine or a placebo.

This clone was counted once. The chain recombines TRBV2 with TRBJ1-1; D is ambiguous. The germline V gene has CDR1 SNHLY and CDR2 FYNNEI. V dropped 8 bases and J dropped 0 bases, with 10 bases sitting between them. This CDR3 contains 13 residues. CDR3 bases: TGTGCCAGCTCCGTCGCTATGAACACTGAAGCTTTCTTT. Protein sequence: CASSVAMNTEAFF.

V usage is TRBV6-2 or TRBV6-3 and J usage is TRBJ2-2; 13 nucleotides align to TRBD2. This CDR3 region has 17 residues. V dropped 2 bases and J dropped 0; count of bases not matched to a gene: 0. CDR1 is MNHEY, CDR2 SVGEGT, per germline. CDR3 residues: CASSYTSGGANTGELFF. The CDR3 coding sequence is TGTGCCAGCAGTTACACTAGCGGGGGGGCGAACACCGGGGAGCTGTTTTTT.

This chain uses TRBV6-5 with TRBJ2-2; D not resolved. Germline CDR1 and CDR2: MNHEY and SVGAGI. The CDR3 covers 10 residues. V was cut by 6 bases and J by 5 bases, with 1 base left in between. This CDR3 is CASRTGELFF. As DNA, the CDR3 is TGTGCCAGCAGGACCGGGGAGCTGTTTTTT.

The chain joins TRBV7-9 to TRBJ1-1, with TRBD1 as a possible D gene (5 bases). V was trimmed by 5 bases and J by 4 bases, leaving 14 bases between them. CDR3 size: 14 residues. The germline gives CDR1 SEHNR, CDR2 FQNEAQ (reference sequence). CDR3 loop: CASSLVGVVTEAFF. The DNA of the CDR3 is TGTGCCAGCAGCCTGGTGGGGGTAGTCACTGAAGCTTTCTTT.

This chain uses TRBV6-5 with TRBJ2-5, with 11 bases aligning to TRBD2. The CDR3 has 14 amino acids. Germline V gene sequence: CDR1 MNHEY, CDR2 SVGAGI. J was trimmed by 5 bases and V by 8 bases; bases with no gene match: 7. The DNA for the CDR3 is TGTGCCAGCCGGGTAGCGGGGGGGTATGAGACCCAGTACTTC. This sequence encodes CASRVAGGYETQYF.

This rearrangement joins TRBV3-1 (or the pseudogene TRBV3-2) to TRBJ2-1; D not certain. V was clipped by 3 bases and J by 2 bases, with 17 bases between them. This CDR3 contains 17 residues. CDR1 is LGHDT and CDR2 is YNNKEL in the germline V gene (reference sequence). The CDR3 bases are TGTGCCAGCAGCCAGTATGGGGTCCAGGCCCCCTACAATGAGCAGTTCTTC. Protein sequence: CASSQYGVQAPYNEQFF.

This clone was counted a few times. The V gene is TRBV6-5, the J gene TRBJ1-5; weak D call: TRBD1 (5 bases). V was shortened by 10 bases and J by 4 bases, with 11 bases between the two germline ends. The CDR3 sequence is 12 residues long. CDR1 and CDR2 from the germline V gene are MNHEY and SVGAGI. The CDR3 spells CAIKRGNQPQHF. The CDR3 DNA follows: TGTGCCATCAAGAGGGGAAATCAGCCCCAGCATTTT.

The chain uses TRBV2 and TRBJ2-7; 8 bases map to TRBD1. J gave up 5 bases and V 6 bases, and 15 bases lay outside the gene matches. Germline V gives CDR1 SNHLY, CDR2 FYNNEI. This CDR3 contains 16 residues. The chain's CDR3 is CASSLKLWTGSNEQYF. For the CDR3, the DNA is TGTGCCAGCAGCCTAAAATTATGGACAGGGAGCAACGAGCAGTACTTC.

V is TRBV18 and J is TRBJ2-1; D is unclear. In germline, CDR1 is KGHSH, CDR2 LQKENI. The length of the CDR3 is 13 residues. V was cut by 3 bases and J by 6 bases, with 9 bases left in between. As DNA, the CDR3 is TGTGCCAGCTCACCCTCGGCCCGCAATGAGCAGTTCTTC. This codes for CASSPSARNEQFF.

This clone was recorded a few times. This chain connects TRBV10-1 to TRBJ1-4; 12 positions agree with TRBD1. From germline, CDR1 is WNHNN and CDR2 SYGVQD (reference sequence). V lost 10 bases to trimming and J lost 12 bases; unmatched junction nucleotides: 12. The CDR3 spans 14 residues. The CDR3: CAIPSGQGATELFF. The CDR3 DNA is TGCGCCATCCCCTCGGGACAGGGGGCCACCGAACTGTTTTTT.

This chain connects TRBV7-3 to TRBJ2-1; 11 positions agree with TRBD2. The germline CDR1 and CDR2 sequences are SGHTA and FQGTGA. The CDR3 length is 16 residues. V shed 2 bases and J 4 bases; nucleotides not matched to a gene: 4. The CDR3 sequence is CASSLSSGGLYNEQFF. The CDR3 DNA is TGTGCCAGCAGCTTATCTAGCGGGGGGCTTTACAATGAGCAGTTCTTC.

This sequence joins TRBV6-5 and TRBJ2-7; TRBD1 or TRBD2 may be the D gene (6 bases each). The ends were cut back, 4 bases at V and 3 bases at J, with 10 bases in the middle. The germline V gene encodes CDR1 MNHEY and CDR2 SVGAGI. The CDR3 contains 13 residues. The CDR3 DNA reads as TGTGCCAGCAGTTCGGGGGCCCTCTACGAGCAGTACTTC. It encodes CASSSGALYEQYF.

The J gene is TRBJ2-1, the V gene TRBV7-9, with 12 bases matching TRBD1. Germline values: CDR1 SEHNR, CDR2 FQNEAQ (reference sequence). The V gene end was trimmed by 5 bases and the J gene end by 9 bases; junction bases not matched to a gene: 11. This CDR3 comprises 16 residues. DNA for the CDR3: TGTGCCAGCAGCAGAGCCCGGGACAGGGGGCTCGGTGAGCAGTTCTTC. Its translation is CASSRARDRGLGEQFF.

The CDR3 DNA reads TGTGCCAGCAGCTTAGTGTGGACCGAAAAACTGTTTTTT. Protein sequence: CASSLVWTEKLFF. The rearrangement links TRBV5-5 to TRBJ1-4; D gene ambiguous. This CDR3 region has 13 residues. V lost 2 bases and J lost 8, with 10 bases in between. Germline values: CDR1 SGHKS, CDR2 YYEKEE (reference sequence).

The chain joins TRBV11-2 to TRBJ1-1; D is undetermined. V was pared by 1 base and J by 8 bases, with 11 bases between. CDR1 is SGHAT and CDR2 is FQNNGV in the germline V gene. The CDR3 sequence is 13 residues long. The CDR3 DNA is TGTGCCAGCAGCTTAGTCGGCGTCGCAGAAGCTTTCTTT. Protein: CASSLVGVAEAFF.

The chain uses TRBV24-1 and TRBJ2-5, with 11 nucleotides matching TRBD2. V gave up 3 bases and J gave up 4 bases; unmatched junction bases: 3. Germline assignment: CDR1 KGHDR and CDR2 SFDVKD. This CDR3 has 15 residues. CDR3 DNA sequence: TGTGCCACCAGTGATCCCACTAGCGGGGGAGAGACCCAGTACTTC. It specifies CATSDPTSGGETQYF.

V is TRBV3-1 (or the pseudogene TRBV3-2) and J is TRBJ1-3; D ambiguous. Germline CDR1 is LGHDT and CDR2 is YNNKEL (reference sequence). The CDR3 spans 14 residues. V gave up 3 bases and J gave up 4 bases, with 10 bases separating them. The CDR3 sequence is CASSHGPSGNTIYF. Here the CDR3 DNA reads TGTGCCAGCAGCCACGGTCCGTCGGGAAACACCATATATTTT.